A selection of T cell receptor beta chains follows, all from one sample in a study of T cell changes during pregnancy in multiple sclerosis. The data were produced by immunoSEQ multiplex PCR, yet TCRdb's version contains in-frame clones alone and is incomplete. The profile shows 30,000 to 40,000 clones, just under 95% of them singletons. The specimen was CD8+ T cells from peripheral blood mononuclear cells, collected in the third trimester of pregnancy. The source is a female donor with multiple sclerosis, enrolled in a pregnancy study. CDR3s include the opening cysteine and the closing phenylalanine or tryptophan. Fields, in order: V gene, D gene, clone size, J gene, CDR3 protein, CDR3 DNA. The D gene is left open where the match is weak. A clone size is listed for some rows: how often the clone was seen (once, few, many), or a class if it is expanded.

V: TRBV6-1; D: .; size: .; J: TRBJ2-3; CDR3: CASSEWAEGPDTQYF; DNA: TGTGCCAGCAGTGAATGGGCGGAGGGCCCAGATACGCAGTATTTT
V: TRBV7-6; D: TRBD1; size: .; J: TRBJ1-2; CDR3: CASSYGQGANYGYTF; DNA: TGTGCCAGCAGCTACGGACAGGGGGCTAACTATGGCTACACCTTC
V: TRBV11-2; D: TRBD1; size: .; J: TRBJ2-2; CDR3: CASSPPRTGASGELFF; DNA: TGTGCCAGCAGCCCCCCTCGGACAGGGGCCAGCGGGGAGCTGTTTTTT
V: TRBV7-9; D: .; size: .; J: TRBJ2-5; CDR3: CASSLWAEQETQYF; DNA: TGTGCCAGCAGCTTGTGGGCTGAACAAGAGACCCAGTACTTC
V: TRBV27; D: TRBD2; size: .; J: TRBJ2-5; CDR3: CASSLGWGGETQYF; DNA: TGTGCCAGCAGTTTAGGGTGGGGGGGTGAGACCCAGTACTTC
V: TRBV5-6; D: .; size: .; J: TRBJ2-7; CDR3: CASSFSPEAGQPYEQYF; DNA: TGTGCCAGCAGCTTTAGTCCCGAGGCAGGGCAACCCTACGAGCAGTACTTC
V: TRBV5-6; D: .; size: .; J: TRBJ2-1; CDR3: CASSLSAGPEQFF; DNA: TGTGCCAGCAGCTTGTCGGCAGGGCCTGAGCAGTTCTTC
V: TRBV6-4; D: TRBD2; size: .; J: TRBJ2-2; CDR3: CASSEGASGGPGELFF; DNA: TGTGCCAGCAGCGAAGGAGCTAGCGGGGGGCCCGGGGAGCTGTTTTTT
V: TRBV6-1; D: .; size: once; J: TRBJ2-3; CDR3: CASSDGPFTDTQYF; DNA: TGTGCCAGCAGTGATGGCCCCTTCACAGATACGCAGTATTTT
V: TRBV5-6; D: TRBD2; size: .; J: TRBJ2-2; CDR3: CASSLPTSGNTGELFF; DNA: TGTGCCAGCAGCTTACCGACTAGCGGTAACACCGGGGAGCTGTTTTTT
V: TRBV29-1; D: .; size: .; J: TRBJ1-2; CDR3: CSVGDEDRSNYGYTF; DNA: TGCAGCGTCGGGGACGAAGACAGGTCTAACTATGGCTACACCTTC
V: TRBV9; D: .; size: .; J: TRBJ2-7; CDR3: CASSVTSDSSYEQYF; DNA: TGTGCCAGCAGCGTAACTTCAGACAGCTCCTACGAGCAGTACTTC
V: TRBV6-5; D: TRBD1; size: .; J: TRBJ1-6; CDR3: CASSDRDYNSPLHF; DNA: TGTGCCAGCAGCGACAGGGACTATAATTCACCCCTCCACTTT
V: TRBV7-6; D: TRBD1; size: .; J: TRBJ1-1; CDR3: CASSDPGQGTEAFF; DNA: TGTGCCAGCTCAGACCCGGGACAGGGAACTGAAGCTTTCTTT
V: TRBV2; D: TRBD1; size: .; J: TRBJ1-4; CDR3: CASSETGVTNEKLFF; DNA: TGTGCCAGCAGTGAGACAGGGGTAACTAATGAAAAACTGTTTTTT
V: TRBV11-2; D: .; size: .; J: TRBJ2-2; CDR3: CASSSQRRHGELFF; DNA: TGTGCCAGCAGCTCCCAGCGCCGTCACGGGGAGCTGTTTTTT
V: TRBV9; D: TRBD1; size: once; J: TRBJ2-7; CDR3: CASSVGGDSSYEQYF; DNA: TGTGCCAGCAGCGTAGGAGGGGACAGCTCCTACGAGCAGTACTTC
V: TRBV4-2; D: TRBD2; size: .; J: TRBJ2-3; CDR3: CASSQDRAGGPTDTQYF; DNA: TGTGCCAGCAGCCAAGATAGAGCGGGGGGGCCCACAGATACGCAGTATTTT
V: TRBV5-4; D: .; size: .; J: TRBJ1-2; CDR3: CASSATQTGNYGYTF; DNA: TGTGCCAGCAGCGCAACTCAAACAGGAAACTATGGCTACACCTTC
V: TRBV5-1; D: .; size: .; J: TRBJ2-7; CDR3: CASSPSTGRPEQYF; DNA: TGCGCCAGCAGCCCTTCGACAGGGAGGCCCGAGCAGTACTTC